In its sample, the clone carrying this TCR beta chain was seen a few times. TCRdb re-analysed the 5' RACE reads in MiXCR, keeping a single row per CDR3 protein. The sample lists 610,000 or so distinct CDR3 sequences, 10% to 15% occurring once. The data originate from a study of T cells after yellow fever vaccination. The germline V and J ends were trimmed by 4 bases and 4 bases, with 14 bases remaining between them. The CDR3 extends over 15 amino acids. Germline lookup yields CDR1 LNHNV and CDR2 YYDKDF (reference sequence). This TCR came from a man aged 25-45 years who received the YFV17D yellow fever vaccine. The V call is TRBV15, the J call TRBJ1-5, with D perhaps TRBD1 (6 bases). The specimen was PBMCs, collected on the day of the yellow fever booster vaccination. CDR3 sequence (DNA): TGTGCCACCAGCACGGGACACGGAAATAATCAGCCCCAGCATTTT. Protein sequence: CATSTGHGNNQPQHF.